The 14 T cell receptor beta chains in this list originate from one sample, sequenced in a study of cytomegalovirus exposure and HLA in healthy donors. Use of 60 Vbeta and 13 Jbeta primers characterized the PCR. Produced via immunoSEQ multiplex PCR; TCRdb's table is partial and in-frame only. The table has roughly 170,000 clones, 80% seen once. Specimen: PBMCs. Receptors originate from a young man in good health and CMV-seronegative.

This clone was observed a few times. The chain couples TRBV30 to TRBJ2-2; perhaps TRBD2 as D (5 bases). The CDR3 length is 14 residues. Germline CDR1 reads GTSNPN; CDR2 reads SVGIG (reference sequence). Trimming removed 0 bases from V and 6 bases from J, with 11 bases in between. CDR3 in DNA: TGTGCCTGGAGTGTATCGGGGTTCTCCGGGGAGCTGTTTTTT. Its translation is CAWSVSGFSGELFF.

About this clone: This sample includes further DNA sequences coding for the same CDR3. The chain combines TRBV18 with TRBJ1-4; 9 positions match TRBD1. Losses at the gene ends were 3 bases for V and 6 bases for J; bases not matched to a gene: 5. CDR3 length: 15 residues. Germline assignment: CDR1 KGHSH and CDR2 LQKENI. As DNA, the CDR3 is TGTGCCAGCTCACCCCCGGGACAGGGCTATGAAAAACTGTTTTTT. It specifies CASSPPGQGYEKLFF.

CDR3 residues: CASSSTRTNEKLFF. CDR3 DNA sequence: TGTGCCAGCAGTTCGACACGGACTAATGAAAAACTGTTTTTT. The chain uses TRBV6-5 and TRBJ1-4; D gene unclear. This CDR3 has 14 residues. Germline values: CDR1 MNHEY, CDR2 SVGAGI. V was shortened by 4 bases and J by 2 bases, with 8 bases between the two germline ends.

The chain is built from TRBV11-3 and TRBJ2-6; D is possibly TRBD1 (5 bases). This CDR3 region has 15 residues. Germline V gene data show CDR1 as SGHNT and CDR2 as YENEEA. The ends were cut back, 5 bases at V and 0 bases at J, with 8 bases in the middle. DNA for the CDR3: TGTGCCAGCAGCGCTCAGGGCTCTGGGGCCAACGTCCTGACTTTC. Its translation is CASSAQGSGANVLTF.

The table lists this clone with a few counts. This CDR3 reads CASRASGGNTGELFF. The CDR3 bases are TGTGCCAGCAGGGCTAGCGGGGGGAACACCGGGGAGCTGTTTTTT. The chain employs TRBV2 and TRBJ2-2, with 10 bases identical to TRBD2. This CDR3 has 15 amino acids. CDR1 is SNHLY and CDR2 is FYNNEI in the germline V gene. With 6 bases clipped from V and 1 base from J, the junction kept 2 bases outside the gene matches.

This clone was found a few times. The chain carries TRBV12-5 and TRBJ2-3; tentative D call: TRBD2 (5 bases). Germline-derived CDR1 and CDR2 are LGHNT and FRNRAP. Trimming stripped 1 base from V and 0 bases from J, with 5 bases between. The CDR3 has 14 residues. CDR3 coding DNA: TGTGCTAGTGGTTTGGGGACTAGCACAGATACGCAGTATTTT. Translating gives CASGLGTSTDTQYF. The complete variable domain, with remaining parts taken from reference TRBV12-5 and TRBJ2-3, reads DARVTQTPRHKVTEMGQEVTMRCQPILGHNTVFWYRQTMMQGLELLAYFRNRAPLDDSGMPKDRFSAEMPDATLATLKIQPSEPRDSAVYFCASGLGTSTDTQYFGPGTRLTVL.

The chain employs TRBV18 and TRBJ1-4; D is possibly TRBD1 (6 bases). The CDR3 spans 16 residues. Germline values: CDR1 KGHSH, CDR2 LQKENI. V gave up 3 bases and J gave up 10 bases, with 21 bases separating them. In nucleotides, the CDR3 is TGTGCCAGCTCACCCGAGTTCGCGACAGGAGTGGGAAAACTGTTTTTT. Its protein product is CASSPEFATGVGKLFF.

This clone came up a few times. The CDR3 reads CASSGVLASLAYEQYF. CDR3 DNA: TGTGCCAGCAGTGGTGTACTTGCCTCTCTCGCCTACGAGCAGTACTTC. The chain joins TRBV2 to TRBJ2-7; no clear D. The CDR3 runs to 16 residues. Germline CDR1 SNHLY, CDR2 FYNNEI. The V end lost 4 bases, the J end lost 2 bases, and 18 bases lay between the germline ends.

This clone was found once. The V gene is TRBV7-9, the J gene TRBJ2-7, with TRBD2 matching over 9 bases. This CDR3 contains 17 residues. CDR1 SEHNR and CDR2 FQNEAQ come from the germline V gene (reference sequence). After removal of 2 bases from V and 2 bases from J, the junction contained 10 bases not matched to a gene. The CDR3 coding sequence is TGTGCCAGCAGCTTAAAAACGACTAGCGGTTTAACCTACGAGCAGTACTTC. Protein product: CASSLKTTSGLTYEQYF.

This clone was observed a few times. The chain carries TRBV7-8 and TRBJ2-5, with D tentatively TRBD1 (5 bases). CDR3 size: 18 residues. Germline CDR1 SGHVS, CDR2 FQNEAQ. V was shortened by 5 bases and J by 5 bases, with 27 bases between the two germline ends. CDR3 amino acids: CASSPQNPRVGLGETQYF. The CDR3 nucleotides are TGTGCCAGCAGCCCACAAAACCCCAGGGTAGGGCTGGGTGAGACCCAGTACTTC.

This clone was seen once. The CDR3 DNA follows: TGTGCCAGCAGCTCGGTGAGCCGGGTCCCAAGGGGGGATACGCAGTATTTT. Protein sequence: CASSSVSRVPRGDTQYF. The rearrangement links TRBV7-2 to TRBJ2-3, with a possible D match to TRBD1 (6 bases). Germline V gene sequence: CDR1 SGHTA, CDR2 FQGNSA. The germline V and J ends were trimmed by 4 bases and 6 bases, with 23 bases remaining between them. CDR3 size: 17 residues.

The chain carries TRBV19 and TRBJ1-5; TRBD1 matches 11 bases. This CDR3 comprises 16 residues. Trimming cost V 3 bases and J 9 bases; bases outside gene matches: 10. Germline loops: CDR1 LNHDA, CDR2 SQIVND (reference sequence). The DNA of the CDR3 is TGTGCCAGTAGTATGGGACAGGGGGGCGACATGATGCCCCAGCATTTT. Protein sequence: CASSMGQGGDMMPQHF.

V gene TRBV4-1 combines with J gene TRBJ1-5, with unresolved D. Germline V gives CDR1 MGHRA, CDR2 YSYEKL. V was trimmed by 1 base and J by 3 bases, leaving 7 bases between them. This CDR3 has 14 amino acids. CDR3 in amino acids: CASSQGVYNQPQHF. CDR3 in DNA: TGCGCCAGCAGCCAAGGTGTATACAATCAGCCCCAGCATTTT.

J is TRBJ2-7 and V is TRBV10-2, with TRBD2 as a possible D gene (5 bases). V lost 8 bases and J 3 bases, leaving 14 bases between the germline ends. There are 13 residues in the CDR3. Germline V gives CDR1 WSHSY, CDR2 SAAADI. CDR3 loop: CASSGGLYYEQYF. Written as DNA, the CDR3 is TGCGCCAGCTCTGGAGGACTTTACTACGAGCAGTACTTC.